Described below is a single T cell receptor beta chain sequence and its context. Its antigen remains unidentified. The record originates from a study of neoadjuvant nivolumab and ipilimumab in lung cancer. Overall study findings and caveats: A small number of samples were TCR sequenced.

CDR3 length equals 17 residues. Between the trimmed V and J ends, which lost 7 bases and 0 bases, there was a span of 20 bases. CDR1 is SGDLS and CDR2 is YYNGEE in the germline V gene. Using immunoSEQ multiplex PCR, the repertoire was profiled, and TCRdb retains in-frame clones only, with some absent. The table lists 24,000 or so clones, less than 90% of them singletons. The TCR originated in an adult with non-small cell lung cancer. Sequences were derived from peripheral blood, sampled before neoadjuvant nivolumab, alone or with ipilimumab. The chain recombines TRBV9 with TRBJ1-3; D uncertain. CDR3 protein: CASGGSDGQISGNTIYF. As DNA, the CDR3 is TGTGCCAGCGGAGGGTCTGATGGGCAGATCTCTGGAAACACCATATATTTT.